The 24 T cell receptor beta chains reported below all come from one sample, sequenced in a study of spatial heterogeneity in lung cancer. Sample time point: blood at routine non-recurrence follow-up after resection. TCRdb re-derived calls from the 5' RACE reads in MiXCR, one entry per CDR3 protein. The sample includes around 45,000 distinct CDR3 sequences, 20% to 25% seen only once; the top ten take approximately 7.2%. The source was PBMCs, collected at follow-up. The receptors stem from a female donor with early-stage non-small cell lung cancer.

This clonotype was counted only a few times. The CDR3 DNA reads as TGTGCCAGCAGCCCCTTGCCTAGCGGGAGAGGCACAGATACGCAGTATTTT. It yields the protein CASSPLPSGRGTDTQYF. V usage is TRBV4-2 and J usage is TRBJ2-3; 10 nucleotides match TRBD2. Germline loops: CDR1 LGHNA, CDR2 YNFKEQ. This CDR3 is built from 17 residues. With 4 bases clipped from V and 1 base from J, the junction kept 8 bases outside the gene matches.

V usage is TRBV27 and J usage is TRBJ2-3; 7 bases fit TRBD1. This CDR3 is built from 12 residues. In germline, CDR1 is MNHEY, CDR2 SMNVEV (reference sequence). V lost 6 bases to trimming and J lost 9 bases; unmatched junction nucleotides: 6. The CDR3 coding sequence is TGTGCCAGCAGCGATCTCAGGGGGACGCAGTATTTT. Translation gives CASSDLRGTQYF.

This clonotype came up a few times. The chain recombines TRBV10-3 with TRBJ2-5, with D hard to call. Germline V gives CDR1 ENHRY, CDR2 SYGVKD. This CDR3 contains 11 residues. V lost 7 bases, J lost 5 bases, and 8 bases lay in between. The chain's CDR3 is CAIKGGETQYF. CDR3 in DNA: TGTGCCATCAAGGGTGGGGAGACCCAGTACTTC.

Turning to this clonotype: Given a much more abundant clone one base away, this may be a read error. Without the conserved terminal phenylalanine or tryptophan, this CDR3 likely stems from a read error. The V and J genes are TRBV19 and TRBJ2-3; 10 positions match TRBD2. V shed 7 bases and J 8 bases; nucleotides not matched to a gene: 9. The germline gives CDR1 LNHDA, CDR2 SQIVND (reference sequence). The CDR3 consists of 14 residues. CDR3 DNA sequence: TGTGCCAGTACGAGCGGGAGGGCCTCAGGTACGCAGTATTCT. This codes for CASTSGRASGTQYS.

This clonotype was seen ten or more times. J is TRBJ2-7 and V is TRBV3-1; D unclear. The CDR3 is 12 residues long. Trimming left V 0 bases short and J 7 bases short, with 7 bases between. Germline CDR1 and CDR2: LGHDT and YNNKEL (reference sequence). The CDR3 region is CASSQDVREQYF. The CDR3 bases are TGTGCCAGCAGCCAAGATGTGAGGGAGCAGTACTTC.

This clonotype was recorded many times. This chain uses TRBV5-6 with TRBJ2-1, with a weak D call TRBD2 (5 bases). This CDR3 is built from 14 residues. V dropped 4 bases and J dropped 5 bases, with 13 bases sitting between them. Per the germline V gene, CDR1 is SGHDT and CDR2 is YYEEEE. The CDR3 loop is CASSPGGSNNEQFF. The CDR3, as DNA: TGTGCCAGCAGCCCAGGAGGTTCAAACAATGAGCAGTTCTTC.

This chain uses TRBV13 with TRBJ2-3, with D maybe TRBD1 (6 bases). Germline lookup yields CDR1 PRHDT and CDR2 FYEKMQ (reference sequence). The CDR3 contains 17 residues. Deletions cut 3 bases from V and 4 bases from J, with 20 bases between. The CDR3 DNA reads as TGTGCCAGCAGCTTTCGTTCAGTTTCCAGGGGTGCAGATACGCAGTATTTT. It codes for CASSFRSVSRGADTQYF.

There are many counts of this clonotype. The chain couples TRBV12-3 or TRBV12-4 to TRBJ1-5; D is unclear. V was cut by 3 bases and J by 0 bases, with 3 bases left in between. The CDR3 spans 13 residues. CDR3 region: CASSLSSNQPQHF. The CDR3, as DNA: TGTGCCAGCAGTTTGAGTAGCAATCAGCCCCAGCATTTT.

The genes are TRBV20-1 and TRBJ2-3; the D gene could be TRBD1 or TRBD2 (5 bases each). Germline CDR1 is DFQATT and CDR2 is SNEGSKA (reference sequence). This CDR3 region has 16 residues. Trimming took 4 bases from V and 1 from J, leaving 18 bases between them. This chain's CDR3 is CSATLWGRRGTDTQYF. CDR3 DNA: TGCAGTGCTACCCTTTGGGGGAGAAGGGGCACAGATACGCAGTATTTT.

This clonotype has only a few counts. J is TRBJ2-7 and V is TRBV7-8; 7 nucleotides line up with TRBD1. Trimming cost V 8 bases and J 4 bases; bases outside gene matches: 2. The germline V gene has CDR1 SGHVS and CDR2 FQNEAQ. The CDR3 has 11 amino acids. CDR3 in amino acids: CASSTGYEQYV. The CDR3 nucleotides read TGTGCCAGCTCGACAGGGTACGAGCAGTACGTC.

The chain links TRBV29-1 to TRBJ1-2; D possibly corresponds to TRBD1 (5 bases). Per the germline V gene, CDR1 is SQVTM and CDR2 is ANQGSEA. Trimming took 3 bases from V and 3 from J, leaving 11 bases between them. The CDR3 runs to 13 residues. In DNA, the CDR3 is TGCAGCGTTGACAGGGAAGAGGACTATGGCTACACCTTC. This encodes CSVDREEDYGYTF.

This clonotype occurred a few times. V gene TRBV5-1 combines with J gene TRBJ1-5; D unclear. V gave up 6 bases and J gave up 4 bases, with 26 bases separating them. This CDR3 is built from 18 residues. CDR1 is SGHRS, CDR2 YFSETQ, per germline. The CDR3 sequence: CASTPTWAAVQPNQPQHF. The CDR3 DNA sequence: TGCGCCAGCACCCCGACTTGGGCTGCCGTTCAGCCTAATCAGCCCCAGCATTTT. Looking up the rest from reference TRBV5-1 and TRBJ1-5 gives the full variable domain: KAGVTQTPRYLIKTRGQQVTLSCSPISGHRSVSWYQQTPGQGLQFLFEYFSETQRNKGNFPGRFSGRQFSNSRSEMNVSTLELGDSALYLCASTPTWAAVQPNQPQHFGDGTRLSIL.

The chain employs TRBV10-3 and TRBJ2-3; 13 nucleotides agree with TRBD2. The CDR3 contains 17 residues. Germline V gives CDR1 ENHRY, CDR2 SYGVKD. V lost 3 bases, J lost 3 bases, and 6 bases stayed unmatched. The CDR3 here is CAISDATSGGATDTQYF. CDR3 in DNA: TGTGCCATCAGTGACGCCACTAGCGGGGGGGCTACAGATACGCAGTATTTT.

Note on this clonotype: One end of the junction fails to match germline, which may point to a read error. This chain uses TRBV29-1 with TRBJ2-1; 8 bases match TRBD2. Per the germline V gene, CDR1 is SQVTM and CDR2 is ANQGSEA. This CDR3 is 17 amino acids long. In nucleotides, the CDR3 is TGCAGCGCTGAAAAGTTGGTAGCGGGGACCTCCTACAATGAGCAGTTCTTC. Translation gives CSAEKLVAGTSYNEQFF.

The V gene is TRBV10-3, the J gene TRBJ2-2; weak D call: TRBD1 (5 bases). Trimming removed 4 bases at V and 5 bases at J, with 5 bases between. There are 12 residues in the CDR3. Germline values: CDR1 ENHRY, CDR2 SYGVKD. The CDR3 DNA is TGTGCCATCAGTGCAGGGACCGGGGAGCTGTTTTTT. It encodes CAISAGTGELFF.

V is TRBV12-3 or TRBV12-4 and J is TRBJ1-1, with unresolved D. This CDR3 has 16 residues. V shed 5 bases and J shed 4 bases, with 20 bases lying between them. Written as DNA, the CDR3 is TGTGCCAGCAGTCCCAACTCTTATGAACGCGGCACTGAAGCTTTCTTT. This encodes CASSPNSYERGTEAFF.

Only a few counts were recorded for this clonotype. The rearrangement joins TRBV28 to TRBJ2-5, with D perhaps matching TRBD1 (6 bases). There are 11 residues in the CDR3. CDR1 is MDHEN and CDR2 is SYDVKM in the germline V gene. V was clipped by 5 bases and J by 7 bases, with 8 bases between them. The CDR3 DNA reads as TGTGCCAGCAGTCTAGGGGGGACCCAGTACTTC. Translated, it gives CASSLGGTQYF.

This clonotype was observed many times. This chain uses TRBV4-1 with TRBJ1-6; maybe TRBD1 (5 bases). Germline V gene sequence: CDR1 MGHRA, CDR2 YSYEKL. The CDR3 has 13 residues. The V and J ends lost 2 bases and 9 bases respectively, with 8 bases between them. The CDR3 is CASSQIRVSPLHF. CDR3 nucleotide sequence: TGCGCCAGCAGCCAAATCAGGGTTTCACCCCTCCACTTT.

This clonotype has just a few counts. This chain links TRBV11-2 with TRBJ2-3, with 7 bases matching TRBD2. The CDR3 totals 14 residues. V lost 1 base to trimming and J lost 4 bases; unmatched junction nucleotides: 2. Germline CDR1 reads SGHAT; CDR2 reads FQNNGV. The CDR3 loop reads CASSLGLAADTQYF. The CDR3 DNA reads as TGTGCCAGCAGCTTAGGACTAGCCGCAGATACGCAGTATTTT.

The chain has TRBV4-1 and TRBJ2-7; TRBD2 aligns across 10 bases. Germline CDR1 and CDR2: MGHRA and YSYEKL. Trimming removed 5 bases from V and 4 bases from J; junction bases left unmatched: 8. The CDR3 is 15 residues long. The CDR3 protein is CASSFRGAGGYEQYF. The CDR3 bases are TGCGCCAGCAGCTTCCGAGGAGCGGGAGGGTACGAGCAGTACTTC.

The chain couples TRBV19 to TRBJ2-1; D is ambiguous. CDR1 is LNHDA, CDR2 SQIVND, per germline (reference sequence). The CDR3 loop spans 13 amino acids. The germline V and J ends were trimmed by 9 bases and 0 bases, with 9 bases remaining between them. CDR3 in amino acids: CASSFASYNEQFF. In nucleotides, the CDR3 is TGTGCCAGCTCGTTCGCCTCCTACAATGAGCAGTTCTTC.

The rearrangement uses TRBV11-2 and TRBJ1-2; weak D call: TRBD1 (6 bases). The CDR3 loop spans 13 amino acids. Germline values: CDR1 SGHAT, CDR2 FQNNGV. Trimming removed 1 base at V and 8 bases at J, with 11 bases between. CDR3 in amino acids: CASSLVQGGGYTF. The CDR3 DNA is TGTGCCAGCAGCTTAGTACAGGGTGGCGGCTACACCTTC.

In its sample, this clonotype was seen a few times. The gene calls are TRBV5-6 and TRBJ2-7; D gene uncertain. CDR3 length equals 12 residues. Germline CDR1 reads SGHDT; CDR2 reads YYEEEE. Trimming took 6 bases from V and 4 from J, leaving 11 bases between them. The CDR3 here is CASMAFGYEQYF. The CDR3 coding sequence is TGTGCCAGCATGGCCTTCGGTTACGAGCAGTACTTC. Full variable domain (rest looked up from reference TRBV5-6 and TRBJ2-7): DAGVTQSPTHLIKTRGQQVTLRCSPKSGHDTVSWYQQALGQGPQFIFQYYEEEERQRGNFPDRFSGHQFPNYSSELNVNALLLGDSALYLCASMAFGYEQYFGPGTRLTVT.

This clonotype was seen at least ten times. The V and J genes are TRBV19 and TRBJ1-1; unclear D gene. This CDR3 spans 12 amino acids. Trimming pared 6 bases from V and 7 bases from J, leaving 12 bases between. Germline CDR1 is LNHDA and CDR2 is SQIVND (reference sequence). CDR3 residues: CASSLSYIEAFF. CDR3 bases: TGTGCCAGTAGCCTCTCCTACATTGAAGCTTTCTTT.